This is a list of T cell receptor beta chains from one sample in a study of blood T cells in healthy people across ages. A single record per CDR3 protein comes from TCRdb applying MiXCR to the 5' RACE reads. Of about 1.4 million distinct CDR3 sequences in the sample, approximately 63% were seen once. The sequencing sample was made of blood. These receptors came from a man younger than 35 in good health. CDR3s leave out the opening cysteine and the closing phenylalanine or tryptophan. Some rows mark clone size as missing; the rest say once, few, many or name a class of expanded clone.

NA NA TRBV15 ATSRESSGLYEQY
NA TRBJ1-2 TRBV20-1 SARTRYGYT
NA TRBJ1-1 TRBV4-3 ASSQGLRGNTEAF
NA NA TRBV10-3 AISDTQGRTYEQY
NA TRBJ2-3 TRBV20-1 SATRLAGGQVDTQY
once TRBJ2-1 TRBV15 ATSRGMQGAYLSYNEQF
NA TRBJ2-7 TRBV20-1 SGQGPYEQY
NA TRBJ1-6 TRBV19 ASSFYRGTPPH
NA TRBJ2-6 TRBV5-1 ASSQKKSGANVLT
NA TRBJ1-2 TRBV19 ASSIPGQGYYGYT
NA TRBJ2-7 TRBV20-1 SARQEISYEQY
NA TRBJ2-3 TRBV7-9 ASLDPKMSSGPDTQY